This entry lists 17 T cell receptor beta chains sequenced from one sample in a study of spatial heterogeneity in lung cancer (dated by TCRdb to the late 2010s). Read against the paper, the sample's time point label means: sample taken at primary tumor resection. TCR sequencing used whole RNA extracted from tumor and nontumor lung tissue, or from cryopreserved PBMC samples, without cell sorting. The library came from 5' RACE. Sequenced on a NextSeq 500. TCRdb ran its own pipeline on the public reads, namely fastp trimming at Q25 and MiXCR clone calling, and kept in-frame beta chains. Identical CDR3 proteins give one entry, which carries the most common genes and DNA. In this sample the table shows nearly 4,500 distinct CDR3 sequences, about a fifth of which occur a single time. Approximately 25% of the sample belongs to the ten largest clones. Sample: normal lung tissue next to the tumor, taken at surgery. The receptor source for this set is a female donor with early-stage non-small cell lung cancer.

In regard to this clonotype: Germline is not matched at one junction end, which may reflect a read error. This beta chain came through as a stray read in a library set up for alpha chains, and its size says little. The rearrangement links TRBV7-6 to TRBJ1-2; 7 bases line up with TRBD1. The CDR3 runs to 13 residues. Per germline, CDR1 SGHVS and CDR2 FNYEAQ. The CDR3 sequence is CASTLGTGDGYTF. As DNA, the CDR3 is TGTGCCAGCACCTTAGGTACAGGGGATGGCTACACCTTC.

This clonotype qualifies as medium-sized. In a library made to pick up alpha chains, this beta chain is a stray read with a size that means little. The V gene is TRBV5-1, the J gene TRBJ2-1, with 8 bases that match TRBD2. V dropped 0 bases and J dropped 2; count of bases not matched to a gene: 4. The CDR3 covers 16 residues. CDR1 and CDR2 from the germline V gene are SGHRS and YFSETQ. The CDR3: CASSLAGLATYNEQFF. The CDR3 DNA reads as TGCGCCAGCAGCTTGGCCGGACTAGCCACCTACAATGAGCAGTTCTTC.

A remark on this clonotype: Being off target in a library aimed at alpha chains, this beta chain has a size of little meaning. CDR3 residues: CASSAIRDSNEKLFF. The DNA of the CDR3 is TGTGCCAGCAGCGCAATCCGGGACAGTAATGAAAAACTGTTTTTT. This rearrangement joins TRBV27 to TRBJ1-4; 7 bases map to TRBD1. Germline V gene lookup returns CDR1 MNHEY and CDR2 SMNVEV (reference sequence). CDR3 size: 15 residues. After removal of 6 bases from V and 4 bases from J, the junction contained 8 bases not matched to a gene. Full variable domain (remainder filled in from reference TRBV27 and TRBJ1-4): EAQVTQNPRYLITVTGKKLTVTCSQNMNHEYMSWYRQDPGLGLRQIYYSMNVEVTDKGDVPEGYKVSRKEKRNFPLILESPSPNQTSLYFCASSAIRDSNEKLFFGSGTQLSVL.

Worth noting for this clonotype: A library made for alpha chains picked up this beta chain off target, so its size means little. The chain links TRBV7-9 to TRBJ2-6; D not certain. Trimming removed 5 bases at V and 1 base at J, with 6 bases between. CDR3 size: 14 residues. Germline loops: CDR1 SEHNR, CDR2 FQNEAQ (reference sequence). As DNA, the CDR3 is TGTGCCAGCAGCGGAGAGTCTGGGGCCAACGTCCTGACTTTC. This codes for CASSGESGANVLTF. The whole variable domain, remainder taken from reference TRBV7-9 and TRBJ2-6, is DTGVSQNPRHKITKRGQNVTFRCDPISEHNRLYWYRQTLGQGPEFLTYFQNEAQLEKSRLLSDRFSAERPKGSFSTLEIQRTEQGDSAMYLCASSGESGANVLTFGAGSRLTVL.

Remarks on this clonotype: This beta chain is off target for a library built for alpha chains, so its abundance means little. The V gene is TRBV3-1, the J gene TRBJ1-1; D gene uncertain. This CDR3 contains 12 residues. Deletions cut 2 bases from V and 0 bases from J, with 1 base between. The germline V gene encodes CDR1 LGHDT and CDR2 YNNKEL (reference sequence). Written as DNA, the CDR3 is TGTGCCAGCAGCCAAATGAACACTGAAGCTTTCTTT. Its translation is CASSQMNTEAFF.

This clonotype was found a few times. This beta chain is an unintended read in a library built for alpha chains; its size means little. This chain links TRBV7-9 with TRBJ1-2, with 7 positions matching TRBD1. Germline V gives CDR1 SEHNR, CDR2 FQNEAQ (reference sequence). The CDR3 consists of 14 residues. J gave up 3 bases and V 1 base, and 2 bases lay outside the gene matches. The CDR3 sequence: CASSLGGGDYGYTF. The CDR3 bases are TGTGCCAGCAGCTTAGGAGGGGGCGACTATGGCTACACCTTC.

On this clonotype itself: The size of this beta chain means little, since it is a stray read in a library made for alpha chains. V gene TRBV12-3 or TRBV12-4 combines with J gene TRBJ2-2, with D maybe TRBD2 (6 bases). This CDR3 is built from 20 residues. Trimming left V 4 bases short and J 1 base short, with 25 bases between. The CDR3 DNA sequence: TGTGCCAGCAGTTCCCATATCCCGGAGGAGGGACCGGTGAACACCGGGGAGCTGTTTTTT. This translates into CASSSHIPEEGPVNTGELFF.

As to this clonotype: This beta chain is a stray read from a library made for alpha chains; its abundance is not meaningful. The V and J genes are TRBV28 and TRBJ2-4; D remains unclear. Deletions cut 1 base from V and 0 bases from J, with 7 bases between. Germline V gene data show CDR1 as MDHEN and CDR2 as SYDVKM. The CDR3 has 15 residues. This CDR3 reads CASSLFRVAKNIQYF. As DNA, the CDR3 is TGTGCCAGCAGTTTATTCCGGGTAGCCAAAAACATTCAGTACTTC.

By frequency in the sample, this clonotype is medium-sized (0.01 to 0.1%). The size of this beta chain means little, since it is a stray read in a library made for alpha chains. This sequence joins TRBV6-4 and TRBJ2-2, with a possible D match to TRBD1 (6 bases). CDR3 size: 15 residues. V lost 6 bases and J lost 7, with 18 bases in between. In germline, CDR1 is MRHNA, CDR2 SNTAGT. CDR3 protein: CASSPRQVSGGELFF. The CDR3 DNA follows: TGTGCCAGCAGCCCTCGACAGGTTTCAGGCGGGGAGCTGTTTTTT.

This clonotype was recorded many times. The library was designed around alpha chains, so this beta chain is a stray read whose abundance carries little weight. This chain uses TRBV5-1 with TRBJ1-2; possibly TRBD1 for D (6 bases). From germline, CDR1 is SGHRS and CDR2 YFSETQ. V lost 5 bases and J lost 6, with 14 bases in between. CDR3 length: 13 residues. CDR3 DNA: TGCGCCAGCAGAGTCCACAGGGCCGATGGCTACACCTTC. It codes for CASRVHRADGYTF. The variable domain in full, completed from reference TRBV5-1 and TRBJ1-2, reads KAGVTQTPRYLIKTRGQQVTLSCSPISGHRSVSWYQQTPGQGLQFLFEYFSETQRNKGNFPGRFSGRQFSNSRSEMNVSTLELGDSALYLCASRVHRADGYTFGSGTRLTVV.

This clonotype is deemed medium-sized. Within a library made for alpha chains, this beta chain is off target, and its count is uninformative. The CDR3 coding sequence is TGTGCCAGCAGCCCAGGGGCGGACGAAGCTTTCTTT. It yields the protein CASSPGADEAFF. V and J are TRBV7-6 and TRBJ1-1, with a possible D match to TRBD1 (6 bases). CDR1 SGHVS and CDR2 FNYEAQ come from the germline V gene. The CDR3 contains 12 residues. Trimming removed 5 bases from V and 8 bases from J, with 12 bases in between.

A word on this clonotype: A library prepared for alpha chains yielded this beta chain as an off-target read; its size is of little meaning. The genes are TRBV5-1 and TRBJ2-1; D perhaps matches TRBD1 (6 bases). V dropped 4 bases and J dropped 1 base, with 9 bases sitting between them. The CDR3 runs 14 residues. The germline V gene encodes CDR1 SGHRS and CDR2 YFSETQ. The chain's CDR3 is CASSPDRSYNEQFF. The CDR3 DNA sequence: TGCGCCAGCAGCCCGGACAGATCCTACAATGAGCAGTTCTTC.

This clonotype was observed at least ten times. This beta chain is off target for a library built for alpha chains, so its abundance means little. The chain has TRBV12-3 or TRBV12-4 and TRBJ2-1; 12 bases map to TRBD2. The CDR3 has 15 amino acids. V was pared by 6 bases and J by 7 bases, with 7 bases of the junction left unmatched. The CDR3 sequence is CASSQTSGSGNEQFF. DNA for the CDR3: TGTGCCAGCAGCCAGACTAGCGGGAGCGGGAATGAGCAGTTCTTC.

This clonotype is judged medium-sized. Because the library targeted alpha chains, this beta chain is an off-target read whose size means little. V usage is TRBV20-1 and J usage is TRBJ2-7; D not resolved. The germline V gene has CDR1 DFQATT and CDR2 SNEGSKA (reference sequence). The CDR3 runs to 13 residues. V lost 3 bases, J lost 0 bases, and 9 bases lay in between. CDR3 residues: CSARLGHSYEQYF. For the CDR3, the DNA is TGCAGTGCTAGGCTCGGCCACTCCTACGAGCAGTACTTC.

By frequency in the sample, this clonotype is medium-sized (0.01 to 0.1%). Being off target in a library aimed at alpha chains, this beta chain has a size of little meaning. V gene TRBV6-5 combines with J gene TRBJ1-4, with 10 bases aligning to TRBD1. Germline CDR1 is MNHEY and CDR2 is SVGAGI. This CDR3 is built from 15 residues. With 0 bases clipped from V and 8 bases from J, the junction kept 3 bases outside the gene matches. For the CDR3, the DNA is TGTGCCAGCAGTTACTCGACAGGGGGCTCGGAAAAACTGTTTTTT. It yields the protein CASSYSTGGSEKLFF.

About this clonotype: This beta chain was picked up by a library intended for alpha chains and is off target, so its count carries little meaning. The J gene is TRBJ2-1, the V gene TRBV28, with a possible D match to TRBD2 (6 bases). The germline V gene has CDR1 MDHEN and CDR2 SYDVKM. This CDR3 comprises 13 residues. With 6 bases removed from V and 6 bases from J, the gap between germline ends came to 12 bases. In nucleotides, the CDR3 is TGTGCCAGCAGCACGACCGGGGGCAATGAGCAGTTCTTC. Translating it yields CASSTTGGNEQFF. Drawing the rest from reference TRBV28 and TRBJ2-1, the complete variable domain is DVKVTQSSRYLVKRTGEKVFLECVQDMDHENMFWYRQDPGLGLRLIYFSYDVKMKEKGDIPEGYSVSREKKERFSLILESASTNQTSMYLCASSTTGGNEQFFGPGTRLTVL.

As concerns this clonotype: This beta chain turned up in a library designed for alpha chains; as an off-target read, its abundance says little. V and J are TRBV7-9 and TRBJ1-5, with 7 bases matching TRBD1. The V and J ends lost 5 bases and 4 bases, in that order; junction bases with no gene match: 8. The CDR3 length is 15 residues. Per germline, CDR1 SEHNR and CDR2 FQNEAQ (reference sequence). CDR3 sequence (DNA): TGTGCCAGCAGCCCACAGGGGCTACGAAATCAGCCCCAGCATTTT. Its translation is CASSPQGLRNQPQHF. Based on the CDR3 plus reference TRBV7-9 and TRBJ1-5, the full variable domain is DTGVSQNPRHKITKRGQNVTFRCDPISEHNRLYWYRQTLGQGPEFLTYFQNEAQLEKSRLLSDRFSAERPKGSFSTLEIQRTEQGDSAMYLCASSPQGLRNQPQHFGDGTRLSIL.